The clone carrying this T cell receptor beta chain was counted between two and nine times. One heparinised blood draw, averaging roughly 0.12 L, came from each donor. The trim removed 0 bases at V and 7 bases at J, leaving 16 bases unmatched. There are 18 residues in the CDR3. Germline assignment: CDR1 SGHNT and CDR2 YYREEE (reference sequence). This specimen belongs to a study of beta chain features in type 1 diabetes. As for the study in general: The study examined 107,917,701 sorted cells across all samples.

The study reverse transcribed the entire isolated RNA, so it sequenced expressed TCRB transcripts. About 1.01 million reads, on average, were obtained from stem cell-like memory T cell samples. Here immunoSEQ multiplex PCR was the method, and the copy in TCRdb shows in-frame clones only, minus some. Seen here are roughly 120,000 clones, less than 40% observed once, and the top ten hold roughly 0.059%. The sequence was obtained from a woman aged 18 to 35 in good health. The V call is TRBV5-4, the J call TRBJ2-1, with TRBD2 matching over 7 bases. The specimen was stem cell memory CD4+ T cells from blood. CDR3 DNA: TGTGCCAGCAGCTTGGCCCTGGTGGCGGGAGAGGTCGGTAATGAGCAGTTCTTC. Translating gives CASSLALVAGEVGNEQFF.